The 9 T cell receptor beta chains given below trace back to one sample, sequenced in a study of T cell repertoires in cytomegalovirus infection. MiXCR, run by TCRdb on the reads, gives a single entry per CDR3 protein. The sample records 140,000 to 150,000 distinct CDR3 sequences, about 32% being singletons. No cognate antigen is known for these TCRs. This specimen consisted of CD8+ T cells from cultured PBMCs, obtained from culture after CMV antigen stimulation. The receptors shown here come from a human donor in good health (CMV status not recorded). Some clones in this sample may be carry-over from other donors' samples.

This clonotype has a count of ten or more. The chain couples TRBV7-9 to TRBJ2-7, with 12 bases lining up with TRBD1. Germline V lookup: CDR1 SEHNR, CDR2 FQNEAQ (reference sequence). This CDR3 has 15 residues. Trimming took 5 bases from V and 7 from J; bases not matched to a gene: 9. CDR3 loop: CASSIRDRGRWEQYF. In nucleotides, the CDR3 is TGTGCCAGCAGCATCCGGGACAGGGGGCGGTGGGAGCAGTACTTC.

This clonotype was detected a few times. This sequence joins TRBV15 and TRBJ1-4; D is unclear. V lost 3 bases to trimming and J lost 5 bases, with 16 bases between them. Germline lookup yields CDR1 LNHNV and CDR2 YYDKDF (reference sequence). CDR3 length equals 16 residues. The CDR3 DNA is TGTGCCACCAGCAGGTCCCCCGAGACACTCAATGAAAAACTGTTTTTT. Protein sequence: CATSRSPETLNEKLFF.

This clonotype was counted between two and nine times. The V and J genes are TRBV11-3 and TRBJ2-3, with D uncertain. The ends were cut back, 5 bases at V and 1 base at J, with 10 bases in the middle. CDR1 SGHNT and CDR2 YENEEA come from the germline V gene. CDR3 length: 14 amino acids. Written as DNA, the CDR3 is TGTGCCAGCAGCCTTAGAGACGGCACAGATACGCAGTATTTT. Its protein product is CASSLRDGTDTQYF.

V and J are TRBV7-6 and TRBJ1-1; TRBD1 is a possible D gene (5 bases). This CDR3 is 12 amino acids long. Germline V gene lookup returns CDR1 SGHVS and CDR2 FNYEAQ. Trimming removed 1 base at V and 7 bases at J, with 7 bases between. Here the CDR3 DNA reads TGTGCCAGCAGCTTAGTGGGGCTTGAAGCTTTCTTT. Its translation is CASSLVGLEAFF.

At least ten counts were recorded for this clonotype. The rearrangement uses TRBV5-6 and TRBJ1-1; 12 nucleotides line up with TRBD1. CDR3 length: 15 residues. Germline V gene sequence: CDR1 SGHDT, CDR2 YYEEEE. V lost 0 bases and J lost 7; bases outside the gene matches: 4. The CDR3 here is CASSLEGQGALEAFF. CDR3 nucleotide sequence: TGTGCCAGCAGCTTGGAGGGACAGGGGGCACTTGAAGCTTTCTTT.

The chain links TRBV4-1 to TRBJ1-2, with D hard to call. CDR1 is MGHRA and CDR2 is YSYEKL in the germline V gene. Trimming removed 0 bases at V and 8 bases at J, with 13 bases between. The CDR3 runs 14 residues. The CDR3 region has the DNA TGCGCCAGCAGCCAAGATAAGGGCTGGAAGGGCTACACCTTC. Its translation is CASSQDKGWKGYTF.

This chain connects TRBV4-1 to TRBJ2-3; D possibly corresponds to TRBD2 (6 bases). This CDR3 is 16 amino acids long. Germline V gene data show CDR1 as MGHRA and CDR2 as YSYEKL. V lost 0 bases, J lost 5 bases, and 15 bases lay in between. DNA for the CDR3: TGCGCCAGCAGCCAAGATGCGGGGCCCAGTGGAGATACGCAGTATTTT. This translates into CASSQDAGPSGDTQYF.

V and J are TRBV7-6 and TRBJ2-4; the match to TRBD2 covers 10 bases. Germline V lookup: CDR1 SGHVS, CDR2 FNYEAQ. Trimming removed 4 bases from V and 4 bases from J; junction bases left unmatched: 7. The CDR3 is made up of 16 amino acids. The CDR3 bases are TGTGCCAGCAGCTGGGCCGCTAGCGGGGGAAAAAACATTCAGTACTTC. Translated, it gives CASSWAASGGKNIQYF.

The chain recombines TRBV4-1 with TRBJ2-1; D may be TRBD2 (7 bases). CDR3 length: 16 residues. The V gene's germline CDR1 is MGHRA and CDR2 YSYEKL. Trimming removed 1 base at V and 4 bases at J, with 14 bases between. The CDR3 DNA reads as TGCGCCAGCAGCCAAGCTGGCGGGGGCCGGTACAATGAGCAGTTCTTC. It is translated as CASSQAGGGRYNEQFF.